This T cell receptor beta chain was found in a study of T cell responses to AZD1222 COVID-19 vaccine. Some clones are missing from TCRdb's copy, which holds only in-frame ones; the method was immunoSEQ multiplex PCR. The sample shows around 120,000 clones, approximately 94% of them seen only once. Concerning this clone itself: Its specificity is unknown.

In germline, CDR1 is ENHRY, CDR2 SYGVKD. Trimming left V 10 bases short and J 0 bases short, with 18 bases between. This CDR3 comprises 15 residues. The study's findings and limits: The study sampled repertoires only after the peak T cell response.

Second doses were pooled across both intervals (about 4 or about 12 weeks). Sequenced material: peripheral blood, taken 28 days after the second AZD1222 dose. The receptor comes from an adult who received the AZD1222 COVID-19 vaccine. The V gene is TRBV10-3, the J gene TRBJ2-5; D possibly corresponds to TRBD2 (5 bases). Here the CDR3 DNA reads TGTGCCACTTCGCCCTATCCGGGGAACCAAGAGACCCAGTACTTC. Protein product: CATSPYPGNQETQYF.